Listed here is a single T cell receptor beta chain. This clone showed up just once. What antigen it recognizes has not been identified. It has no much larger one-base neighbor in the sample; base qualities were not kept. The sample belongs to a study of technical replicates of blood from four donors (dated by TCRdb to the late 2010s). Receptor libraries were prepared by the immunoSEQ multiplex PCR assay. The table comes from immuneACCESS by way of TCRdb, which keeps in-frame sequences with V and J called. Part of the clones is missing from these tables; in studies checked, under half for an unresolved V gene and the rest for unknown reasons. The sample data list about 93,000 clones, and about 95% of these were observed just once. Jointly, the top ten make up approximately 0.26% of the sample. At the junction V is shortened by 6 bases and J by 1 base, with 9 bases in between. From the cysteine up to the phenylalanine, the CDR3 has a length of 12 residues. Kept here is only the CDR3 DNA, which spans 36 bases and is read in frame from base 1. The germline V gene gives CDR1 as SQVTM and CDR2 as ANQGSEA.

The rearrangement combines TRBV29-1 with TRBJ2-5, with the D gene call left open. The clonotype originates from a human donor in good health. Material for sequencing was T cells isolated from PBMCs. The bases read TGCAGCGTCGAAACTATCCAAGAGACCCAGTACTTC. Translated, this gives CSVETIQETQYF. Extended through the reference TRBV29-1 and TRBJ2-5 proteins, this CDR3 yields the full variable domain: SAVISQKPSRDICQRGTSLTIQCQVDSQVTMMFWYRQQPGQSLTLIATANQGSEATYESGFVIDKFPISRPNLTFSTLTVSNMSPEDSSIYLCSVETIQETQYFGPGTRLLVL.